This TCR beta chain appears in the sequencing data of a study of blood T cells in healthy people across ages. Whole-study results and caveats: Donor CMV status, an unknown factor, possibly confounded changes in expanded clonotypes.

Trimming left V 6 bases short and J 3 bases short, with 11 bases between. Germline V gene lookup returns CDR1 SGHAT and CDR2 FQNNGV. The CDR3 runs 13 residues. Every sample yielded at least 6.5 million isolated PBMCs. Combining a sample-barcoded 5' primer with a J-beta primer mix, a second PCR ran for roughly 6 to 12 cycles. The authors tagged each cDNA molecule using a template-switch adaptor with 12 random nucleotides. TCRdb re-analysed the 5' RACE reads in MiXCR, keeping a single row per CDR3 protein. The table has just over 800,000 distinct CDR3 sequences, approximately 59% seen once; the top ten hold roughly a quarter. For this clonotype: The target antigen is unknown.

The TCR comes from a man under 40 in good health. The rearrangement links TRBV11-2 to TRBJ2-5, with a tentative D call TRBD2 (5 bases). Sample: blood. CDR3 sequence: CASRTVGKETQYF. DNA for the CDR3: TGTGCCAGCAGAACCGTCGGGAAAGAGACCCAGTACTTC.